This TCR beta chain appears in the sequencing data of a study of chemoradiotherapy in HPV16-positive cancers. Study information: Candidate HPV-specific clones and shared TCR motifs came from a couple of HPV16-positive patients. Broader study findings: In HPV16-positive patients, HPV-responsive T-cell expansion tracked better recurrence-free survival.

Samples were taken several times over chemoradiotherapy. With respect to this clone: Antigen specificity is unknown.

Trimming took 5 bases from V and 3 from J, leaving 15 bases between them. Germline V CDR1 and CDR2: SGHVS, FNYEAQ. This CDR3 contains 15 residues. Assay: immunoSEQ multiplex PCR; the TCRdb copy retains only in-frame clones and omits some. The data hold tens of thousands of clones, with around four fifths observed a single time. This clonotype originated in a human donor with HPV-associated anogenital cancer. V gene TRBV7-6 combines with J gene TRBJ2-3; possible D gene TRBD2, 5 bases. The sequenced sample was blood, obtained from a patient who underwent chemoradiotherapy. CDR3 sequence (DNA): TGTGCCAGCAGCCTCCGGGCTAGCTTGACAGATACGCAGTATTTT. Translation: CASSLRASLTDTQYF.